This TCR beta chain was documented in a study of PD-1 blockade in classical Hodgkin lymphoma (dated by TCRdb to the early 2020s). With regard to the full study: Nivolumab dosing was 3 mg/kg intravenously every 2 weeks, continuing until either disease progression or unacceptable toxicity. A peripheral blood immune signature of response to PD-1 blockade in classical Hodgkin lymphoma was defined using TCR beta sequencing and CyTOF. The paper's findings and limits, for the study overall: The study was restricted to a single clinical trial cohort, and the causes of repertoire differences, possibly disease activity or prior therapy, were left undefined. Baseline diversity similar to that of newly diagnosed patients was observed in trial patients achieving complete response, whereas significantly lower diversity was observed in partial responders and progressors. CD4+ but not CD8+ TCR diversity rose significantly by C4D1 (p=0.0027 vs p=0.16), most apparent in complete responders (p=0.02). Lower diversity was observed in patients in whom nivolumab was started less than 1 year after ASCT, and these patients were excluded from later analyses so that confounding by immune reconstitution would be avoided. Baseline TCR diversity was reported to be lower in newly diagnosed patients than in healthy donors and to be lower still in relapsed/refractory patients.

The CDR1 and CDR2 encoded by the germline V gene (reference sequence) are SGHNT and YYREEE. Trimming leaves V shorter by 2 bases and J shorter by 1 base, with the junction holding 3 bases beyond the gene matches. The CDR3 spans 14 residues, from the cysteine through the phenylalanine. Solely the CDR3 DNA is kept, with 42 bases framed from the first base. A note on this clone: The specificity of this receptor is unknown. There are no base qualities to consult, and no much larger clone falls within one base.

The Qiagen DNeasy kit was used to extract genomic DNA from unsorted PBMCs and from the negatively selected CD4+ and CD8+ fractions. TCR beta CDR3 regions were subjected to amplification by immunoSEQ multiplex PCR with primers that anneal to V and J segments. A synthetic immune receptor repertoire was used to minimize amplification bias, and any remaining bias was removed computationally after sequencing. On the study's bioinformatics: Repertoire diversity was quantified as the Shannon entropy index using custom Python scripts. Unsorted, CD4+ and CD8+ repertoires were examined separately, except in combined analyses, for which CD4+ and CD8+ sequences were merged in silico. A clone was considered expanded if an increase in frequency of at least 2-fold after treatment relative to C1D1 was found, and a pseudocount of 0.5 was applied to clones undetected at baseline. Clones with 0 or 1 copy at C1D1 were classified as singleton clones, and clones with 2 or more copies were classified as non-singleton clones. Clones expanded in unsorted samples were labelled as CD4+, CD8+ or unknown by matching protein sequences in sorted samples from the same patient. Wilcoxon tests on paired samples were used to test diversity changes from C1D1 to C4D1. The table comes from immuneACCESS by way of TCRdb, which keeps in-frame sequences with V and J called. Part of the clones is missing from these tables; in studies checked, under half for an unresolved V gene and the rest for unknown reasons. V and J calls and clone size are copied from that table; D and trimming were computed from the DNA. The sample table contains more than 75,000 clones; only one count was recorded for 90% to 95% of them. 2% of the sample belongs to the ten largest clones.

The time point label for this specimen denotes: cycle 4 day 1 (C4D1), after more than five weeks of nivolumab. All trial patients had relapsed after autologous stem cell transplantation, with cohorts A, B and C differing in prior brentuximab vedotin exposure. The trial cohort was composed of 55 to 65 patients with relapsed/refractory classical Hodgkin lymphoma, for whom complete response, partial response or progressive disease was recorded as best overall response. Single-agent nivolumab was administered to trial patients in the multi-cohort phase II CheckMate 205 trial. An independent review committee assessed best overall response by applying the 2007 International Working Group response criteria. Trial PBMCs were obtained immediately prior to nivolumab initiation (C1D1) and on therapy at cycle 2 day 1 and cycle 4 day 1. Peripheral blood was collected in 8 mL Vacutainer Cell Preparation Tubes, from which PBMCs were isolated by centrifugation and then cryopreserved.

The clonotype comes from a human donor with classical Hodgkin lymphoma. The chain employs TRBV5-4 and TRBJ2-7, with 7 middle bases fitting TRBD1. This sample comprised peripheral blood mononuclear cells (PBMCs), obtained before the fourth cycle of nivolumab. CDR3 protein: CASSLPGGSYEQYF. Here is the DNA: TGTGCCAGCAGCTTACCAGGGGGTTCCTACGAGCAGTACTTC.